The entry below describes one TCR beta chain. As yet, its antigen is unknown. The data are from a study of cytomegalovirus exposure and HLA in healthy donors. About the research overall: Earlier findings included roughly 100 million unique TCR beta sequences obtained from 150 million to 200 million T cells.

General study points: In vitro confirmation showed a few CMV-associated chains to be CMV antigen specific.

V lost 4 bases, J lost 15 bases, and 13 bases lay in between. CDR3 length: 10 residues. CDR1 and CDR2 (germline): SQVTM, ANQGSEA. The study ran its PCR with 60 Vbeta and 13 Jbeta primers. Here immunoSEQ multiplex PCR was the method, and the copy in TCRdb shows in-frame clones only, minus some. This table has about 160,000 clones, 65% to 85% appearing once. Healthy donors of bone marrow made up the group. The J gene is TRBJ2-1, the V gene TRBV29-1, with D perhaps matching TRBD1 or TRBD2 (5 bases each). The receptor comes from a woman between 45 and 60 years old in good health and CMV-seropositive. The sequencing sample was made of PBMCs. The CDR3 spells CSVGEGRAFF. The CDR3 nucleotides read TGCAGCGTTGGAGAGGGCAGGGCGTTCTTC.